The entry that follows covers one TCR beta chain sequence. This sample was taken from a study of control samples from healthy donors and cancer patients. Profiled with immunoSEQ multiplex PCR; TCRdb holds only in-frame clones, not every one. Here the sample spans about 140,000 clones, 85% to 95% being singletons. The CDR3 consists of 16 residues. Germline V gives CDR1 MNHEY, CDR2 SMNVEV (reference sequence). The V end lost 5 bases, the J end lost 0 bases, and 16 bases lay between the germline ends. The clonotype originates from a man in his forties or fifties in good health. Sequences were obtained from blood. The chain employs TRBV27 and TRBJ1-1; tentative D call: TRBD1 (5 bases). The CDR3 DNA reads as TGTGCCAGCAGTAACCGTGTAGGGGCTATGAACACTGAAGCTTTCTTT. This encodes CASSNRVGAMNTEAFF.